This T cell receptor beta chain was recorded in a study of Graves' ophthalmopathy and Graves' hyperthyroidism. Whole-study context: Sampling took place at initial diagnosis, with peripheral blood obtained before any treatment.

Trimming cost V 5 bases and J 1 base, with 14 bases left between them. The CDR3 consists of 15 residues. Looked up from germline, CDR1 is SGHDN and CDR2 is FVKESK. Moderate-to-severe activity, CAS at least 3, NOSPECS at least 4 and duration under 3 months characterized donors with ophthalmopathy. This clonotype has a count of ten or more. For repertoire sequencing, the TCR beta CDR3 regions were amplified from RNA transcripts. HTBI primers served in a first-round RT-PCR, which a second-round multiplex PCR followed. TCRdb reanalysed the multiplex PCR reads using MiXCR and keeps one entry per CDR3 protein. The sample has a few hundred thousand distinct CDR3 sequences, 20% to 25% seen once.

Input material: peripheral blood. This receptor was identified in a woman in her forties or fifties with Graves' ophthalmopathy. The chain is built from TRBV14 and TRBJ2-5; D not certain. The DNA of the CDR3 is TGTGCCAGCAGCAAAAGCCGAACGGGCCAAGAGACCCAGTACTTC. Translated: CASSKSRTGQETQYF.